The T cell receptor beta chain described here comes from a study of blood T cell repertoires in COVID-19. Germline values: CDR1 DFQATT, CDR2 SNEGSKA (reference sequence). After removal of 3 bases from V and 4 bases from J, the junction contained 14 bases not matched to a gene. The CDR3 consists of 20 residues. Some clones are missing from TCRdb's copy, which holds only in-frame ones; the method was immunoSEQ multiplex PCR. The sample contains about 230,000 clones, around 78% of which appear only once. This receptor was identified in a woman aged 65 to 85 with active or convalescent COVID-19. V gene TRBV20-1 combines with J gene TRBJ2-2, with 16 positions matching TRBD2. Material for sequencing was peripheral blood. In nucleotides, the CDR3 is TGCAGTGCTAGTACGGCCGTGGGACTAGCGGGGGGGCAGGTCACCGGGGAGCTGTTTTTT. As protein: CSASTAVGLAGGQVTGELFF.